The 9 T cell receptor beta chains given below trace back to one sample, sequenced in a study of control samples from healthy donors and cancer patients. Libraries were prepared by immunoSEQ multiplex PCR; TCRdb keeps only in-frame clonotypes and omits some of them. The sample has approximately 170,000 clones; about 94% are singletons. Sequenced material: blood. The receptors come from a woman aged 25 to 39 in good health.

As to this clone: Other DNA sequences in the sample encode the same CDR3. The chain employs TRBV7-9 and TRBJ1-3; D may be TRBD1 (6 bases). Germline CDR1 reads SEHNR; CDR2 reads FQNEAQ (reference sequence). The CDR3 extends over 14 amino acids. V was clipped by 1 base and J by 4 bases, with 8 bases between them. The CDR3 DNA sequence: TGTGCCAGCAGCTTAGACAGGGACGGAAACACCATATATTTT. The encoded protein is CASSLDRDGNTIYF.

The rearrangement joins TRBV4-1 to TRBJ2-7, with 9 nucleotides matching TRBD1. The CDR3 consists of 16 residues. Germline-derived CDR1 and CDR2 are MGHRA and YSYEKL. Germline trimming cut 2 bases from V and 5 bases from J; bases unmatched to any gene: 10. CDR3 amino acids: CASSQIPGQGAHEQYF. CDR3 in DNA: TGCGCCAGCAGCCAAATTCCGGGACAGGGAGCCCACGAGCAGTACTTC.

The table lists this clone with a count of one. CDR3 in amino acids: CASSLSPGGSEKLFF. As DNA, the CDR3 is TGTGCCAGCAGTTTATCACCAGGGGGCAGTGAAAAACTGTTTTTT. This chain uses TRBV27 with TRBJ1-4; 8 nucleotides line up with TRBD1. With V trimmed by 0 bases and J by 7 bases, 4 bases remained unmatched. The CDR3 length is 15 residues. Germline V gene lookup returns CDR1 MNHEY and CDR2 SMNVEV (reference sequence).

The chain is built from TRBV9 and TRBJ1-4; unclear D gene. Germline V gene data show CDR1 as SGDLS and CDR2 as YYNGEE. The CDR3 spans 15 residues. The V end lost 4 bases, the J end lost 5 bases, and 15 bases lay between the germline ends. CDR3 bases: TGTGCCAGCAGCTACGGGCCGGGTCGAAATGAAAAACTGTTTTTT. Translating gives CASSYGPGRNEKLFF.

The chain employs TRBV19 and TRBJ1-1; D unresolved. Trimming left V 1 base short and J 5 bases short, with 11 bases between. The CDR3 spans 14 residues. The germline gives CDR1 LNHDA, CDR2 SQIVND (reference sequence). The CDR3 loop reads CASSIGGSGTEAFF. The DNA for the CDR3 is TGTGCCAGTAGTATAGGAGGGTCGGGGACTGAAGCTTTCTTT.

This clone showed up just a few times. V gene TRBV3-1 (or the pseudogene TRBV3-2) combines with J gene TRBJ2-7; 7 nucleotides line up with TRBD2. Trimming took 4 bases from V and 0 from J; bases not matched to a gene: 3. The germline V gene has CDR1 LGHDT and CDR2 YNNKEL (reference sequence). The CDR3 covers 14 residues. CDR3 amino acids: CASSRGGGSYEQYF. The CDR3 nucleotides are TGTGCCAGCAGCCGGGGCGGGGGCTCCTACGAGCAGTACTTC.

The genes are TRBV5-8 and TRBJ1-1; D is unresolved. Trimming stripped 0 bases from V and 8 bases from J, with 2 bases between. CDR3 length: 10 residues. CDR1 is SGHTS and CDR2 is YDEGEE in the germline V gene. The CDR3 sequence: CASSLVEAFF. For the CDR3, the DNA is TGTGCCAGCAGCTTGGTAGAAGCTTTCTTT.

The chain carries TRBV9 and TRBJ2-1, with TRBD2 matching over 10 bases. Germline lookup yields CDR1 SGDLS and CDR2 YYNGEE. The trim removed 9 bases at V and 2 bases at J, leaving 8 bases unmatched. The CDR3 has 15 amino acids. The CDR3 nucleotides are TGTGCCACGTCCCCGGGACTAGCGCCCTACAATGAGCAGTTCTTC. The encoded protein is CATSPGLAPYNEQFF.

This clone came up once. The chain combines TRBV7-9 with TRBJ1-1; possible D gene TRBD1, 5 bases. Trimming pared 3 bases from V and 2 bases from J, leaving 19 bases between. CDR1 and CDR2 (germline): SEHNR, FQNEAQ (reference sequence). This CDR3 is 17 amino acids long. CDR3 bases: TGTGCCAGCAGCTTCCCCGAAAGACAGCTTGGCAACACTGAAGCTTTCTTT. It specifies CASSFPERQLGNTEAFF.